The 14 T cell receptor beta chains listed next were all sequenced from one sample in a study of beta chain features in type 1 diabetes. All of the isolated RNA was reverse transcribed, so expressed TCRB transcripts were sequenced. Sequencing was performed with immunoSEQ multiplex PCR; in TCRdb, only in-frame clones are kept and a portion is missing. Here the sample spans 160,000 or so clones, less than 9.5% being singletons. The sample consisted of central memory CD4+ T cells from blood. These receptors were taken from a young woman in good health.

This clone has a handful of counts. J is TRBJ1-2 and V is TRBV4-3, with a weak D call TRBD1 (5 bases). Trimming took off 3 bases at V and 4 bases at J, with 12 bases between the two ends. The CDR3 is 14 residues long. Germline CDR1 is LGHNA and CDR2 is YSLEER. The CDR3 region has the DNA TGCGCCAGCAGCCATAATGACAGACCCTATGGCTACACCTTC. Translating it yields CASSHNDRPYGYTF.

As to this clone: Other DNA sequences in this sample translate to the same CDR3. DNA for the CDR3: TGTGCCAGCAGTCTAAAGCCCAACACTGAAGCTTTCTTT. Protein sequence: CASSLKPNTEAFF. The genes are TRBV27 and TRBJ1-1; D remains ambiguous. Per the germline V gene, CDR1 is MNHEY and CDR2 is SMNVEV (reference sequence). CDR3 length: 13 residues. Trimming pared 5 bases from V and 2 bases from J, leaving 9 bases between.

The chain recombines TRBV19 with TRBJ2-1; 11 nucleotides match TRBD1. With 1 base clipped from V and 6 bases from J, the junction kept 2 bases outside the gene matches. Germline assignment: CDR1 LNHDA and CDR2 SQIVND (reference sequence). This CDR3 has 15 residues. Here the CDR3 reads CASSIAGTGGNEQFF. In DNA form, the CDR3 reads TGTGCCAGTAGTATAGCCGGGACAGGGGGCAATGAGCAGTTCTTC.

The chain recombines TRBV11-3 with TRBJ2-1; 7 bases fit TRBD1. This CDR3 has 16 residues. The germline V gene encodes CDR1 SGHNT and CDR2 YENEEA. J gave up 2 bases and V 5 bases, and 9 bases lay outside the gene matches. The DNA for the CDR3 is TGTGCCAGCAGCCACGAAGGGGGCCTCCCCTACAATGAGCAGTTCTTC. Translation: CASSHEGGLPYNEQFF.

This clone was detected a few times. The chain couples TRBV9 to TRBJ2-1, with TRBD2 matching 10 bases. The CDR3 sequence is 15 residues long. Germline values: CDR1 SGDLS, CDR2 YYNGEE. Unmatched junction bases numbered 2, after V lost 3 bases and J lost 2 bases. CDR3 coding DNA: TGTGCCAGCAGCGACGGACTAGCGGCCTACAATGAGCAGTTCTTC. Its protein is CASSDGLAAYNEQFF.

This sequence joins TRBV7-3 and TRBJ1-6; 9 nucleotides agree with TRBD1. Per the germline V gene, CDR1 is SGHTA and CDR2 is FQGTGA. This CDR3 comprises 14 residues. The trim removed 5 bases at V and 10 bases at J, leaving 6 bases unmatched. DNA for the CDR3: TGTGCCAGCAGCACGGGACAGGGCCAGTCACCCCTCCACTTT. Amino acid sequence: CASSTGQGQSPLHF.

The CDR3 nucleotides are TGTGCCAGCAGTGACACAGACATCACAGATACGCAGTATTTT. Amino acid sequence: CASSDTDITDTQYF. The rearrangement links TRBV27 to TRBJ2-3; no clear D gene. The CDR3 is 14 amino acids. Trimming shortened V by 5 bases and J by 2 bases, and 11 bases separated the two germline ends. Germline V gene lookup returns CDR1 MNHEY and CDR2 SMNVEV (reference sequence).

This clone was counted at least ten times. The rearrangement uses TRBV7-2 and TRBJ2-5; the match to TRBD2 covers 10 bases. V lost 6 bases to trimming and J lost 5 bases; unmatched junction nucleotides: 6. Germline-derived CDR1 and CDR2 are SGHTA and FQGNSA. This CDR3 region has 14 residues. DNA of the CDR3: TGTGCCAGCAGAACTACTAGCGGGACGGAGACCCAGTACTTC. As protein: CASRTTSGTETQYF.

The rearrangement joins TRBV2 to TRBJ2-1; D call uncertain. Germline V gives CDR1 SNHLY, CDR2 FYNNEI. There are 13 residues in the CDR3. Here the CDR3 reads CVGSESSYNEQFF. The CDR3 DNA sequence: TGTGTCGGGTCCGAGAGCTCCTACAATGAGCAGTTCTTC.

This clone was observed a few times. V gene TRBV2 combines with J gene TRBJ2-3; tentatively, D is TRBD2 (5 bases). The V and J ends lost 8 bases and 2 bases respectively, with 14 bases between them. The CDR3 loop spans 14 amino acids. The germline gives CDR1 SNHLY, CDR2 FYNNEI. CDR3 nucleotide sequence: TGTGCCAGCCGGGATCCTTCCAACACAGATACGCAGTATTTT. This encodes CASRDPSNTDTQYF.

This clone was found a few times. The J gene is TRBJ1-6, the V gene TRBV7-3, with D perhaps TRBD1 (6 bases). Trimming took off 4 bases at V and 10 bases at J, with 11 bases between the two ends. Germline V gene sequence: CDR1 SGHTA, CDR2 FQGTGA. There are 13 residues in the CDR3. CDR3 sequence (DNA): TGTGCCAGCAGCTCGGGACACCTCTCACCCCTCCACTTT. It is translated as CASSSGHLSPLHF.

The table lists this clone with a few counts. The chain carries TRBV30 and TRBJ1-5, with 7 bases lining up with TRBD1. This CDR3 spans 13 amino acids. V shed 5 bases and J 5 bases; nucleotides not matched to a gene: 6. Germline V gene data show CDR1 as GTSNPN and CDR2 as SVGIG (reference sequence). In DNA, the CDR3 is TGTGCCTGGGCCTCGGGGACAGATCAGCCCCAGCATTTT. Translating it yields CAWASGTDQPQHF.

The J gene is TRBJ2-3, the V gene TRBV11-2, with TRBD2 matching 10 bases. Germline V lookup: CDR1 SGHAT, CDR2 FQNNGV. The CDR3 is 15 residues long. Trimming removed 5 bases from V and 2 bases from J; junction bases left unmatched: 4. The CDR3, as DNA: TGTGCCAGCAGCGCCACTAGCGGGGTCACAGATACGCAGTATTTT. Amino acid sequence: CASSATSGVTDTQYF.

This clone was found a few times. This chain joins TRBV7-2 and TRBJ1-4; no reliable D call. The germline gives CDR1 SGHTA, CDR2 FQGNSA. The CDR3 runs to 14 residues. Trimming removed 5 bases at V and 2 bases at J, with 9 bases between. The CDR3: CASSPDYTNEKLFF. DNA for the CDR3: TGTGCCAGCAGCCCGGACTACACTAATGAAAAACTGTTTTTT.